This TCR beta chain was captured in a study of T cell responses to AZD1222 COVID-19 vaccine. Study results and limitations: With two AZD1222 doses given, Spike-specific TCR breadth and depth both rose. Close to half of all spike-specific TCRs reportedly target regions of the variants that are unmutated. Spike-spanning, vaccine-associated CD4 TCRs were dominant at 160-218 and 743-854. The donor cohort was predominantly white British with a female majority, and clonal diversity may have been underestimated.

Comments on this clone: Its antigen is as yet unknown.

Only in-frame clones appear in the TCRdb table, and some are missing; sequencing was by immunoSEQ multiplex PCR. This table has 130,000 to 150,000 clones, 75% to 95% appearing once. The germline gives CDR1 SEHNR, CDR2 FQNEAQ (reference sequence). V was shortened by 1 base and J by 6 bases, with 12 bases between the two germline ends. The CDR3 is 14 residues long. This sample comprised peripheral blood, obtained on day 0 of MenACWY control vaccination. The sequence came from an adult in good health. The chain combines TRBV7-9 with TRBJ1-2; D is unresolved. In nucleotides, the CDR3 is TGTGCCAGCAGCTTAGAAGGGTGGGTCGATGGCTACACCTTC. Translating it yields CASSLEGWVDGYTF.